These T cell receptor beta chains were read from a single sample in a study of T cells in localized non-small cell lung cancer. Profiling relied on immunoSEQ multiplex PCR, and the TCRdb table lists in-frame clones only, not all of them. The table includes under 3,500 clones, just under 30% detected once. Source: lung tumor tissue, taken before any cancer treatment. The receptors were gathered from a woman aged 40-69 years with stage III lung adenocarcinoma. Each CDR3 is given with its conserved first and last residue. D genes are given only for firm matches. Not all rows give a size; the values are once, few, many and, for expanded clones, a class.

D	size	V	J	DNA	CDR3
.	few	TRBV28	TRBJ1-2	TGTGCCAGCAGTCCTACCGACAGGCTATATGGCTACACCTTC	CASSPTDRLYGYTF
.	large	TRBV6-8	TRBJ1-1	TGTGCCAGCAGTCCCGAGGGACGGGTGAACACTGAAGCTTTCTTT	CASSPEGRVNTEAFF
TRBD1	.	TRBV19	TRBJ1-4	TGTGCCAGTAGTTTACAAGAGACAGGGAAGTCGGAAAAACTGTTTTTT	CASSLQETGKSEKLFF
.	.	TRBV14	TRBJ2-7	TGTGCCAGCAGCCAAGCAAACAGAGTTTACGAGCAGTACTTC	CASSQANRVYEQYF
TRBD2	.	TRBV9	TRBJ2-3	TGTGCCAGCAGCCCCCGGGTGGGGCGGGGGACGGGAGATACGCAGTATTTT	CASSPRVGRGTGDTQYF
TRBD1	few	TRBV19	TRBJ2-2	TGTGCCAGTAGTATCGCAGGACAGGGCCACACCGGGGAGCTGTTTTTT	CASSIAGQGHTGELFF
TRBD1	few	TRBV19	TRBJ2-7	TGTGCCAGTAGTTCCCGGGACAGGGGAGACGAGCAGTACTTC	CASSSRDRGDEQYF
.	.	TRBV5-1	TRBJ2-3	TGCGCCAGCAGCTTGATTACAGGAAGCACAGATACGCAGTATTTT	CASSLITGSTDTQYF
.	.	TRBV12-5	TRBJ1-1	TGTGCTAGTGGTCCTGGGACCGAGCTTGAAGCTTTCTTT	CASGPGTELEAFF
TRBD2	medium-sized	TRBV9	TRBJ2-5	TGTGCCAGCCAGACTAGCGGGGGGACAACCCAGTACTTC	CASQTSGGTTQYF
TRBD1	few	TRBV11-3	TRBJ2-5	TGTGCCAGCAGCTCCTCAGGGGGCCAAGAGACCCAGTACTTC	CASSSSGGQETQYF
.	few	TRBV11-3	TRBJ1-2	TGTGCCAGCAGCTTAGTGTCAGGCGGCGTTAACTATGGCTACACCTTC	CASSLVSGGVNYGYTF
.	few	TRBV14	TRBJ2-3	TGTGCCAGCAGGCCGGGGACCCTCCCGGGGGATACGCAGTATTTT	CASRPGTLPGDTQYF
.	few	TRBV6-8	TRBJ1-2	TGTGCCAGCAGGGCGGACGGAAACTATGGCTACACCTTC	CASRADGNYGYTF
TRBD1	few	TRBV6-8	TRBJ2-1	TGTGCCAGCAGTACCGAACAGGGGAAGGGCAATGAGCAGTTCTTC	CASSTEQGKGNEQFF
.	.	TRBV19	TRBJ2-3	TGTGCCACTTCTCTGGGGGCTGGAGATACGCAGTATTTT	CATSLGAGDTQYF
.	.	TRBV5-1	TRBJ2-7	TGCGCCAGCAGCCCGGACAGTCTCTCCTACGAGCAGTACTTC	CASSPDSLSYEQYF
TRBD2	few	TRBV11-3	TRBJ2-7	TGTGCCAGCACCGTCGGGAGCGGGGGGTACGAGCAGTACTTC	CASTVGSGGYEQYF
.	.	TRBV28	TRBJ1-4	TGTGCCAGCACCGAAAACGCGGGGGGCCCTAATGAAAAACTGTTTTTT	CASTENAGGPNEKLFF
.	.	TRBV28	TRBJ1-1	TGTGCCAGCAGTCCTTTCCAGGGGCGGAACACTGAAGCTTTCTTT	CASSPFQGRNTEAFF
.	.	TRBV19	TRBJ1-2	TGTGCCAGTAGTAGACAGCTATATGGCTACACCTTC	CASSRQLYGYTF
.	few	TRBV19	TRBJ1-6	TGTGCCAGTAGTATAACAGATTCACCCCTCCACTTT	CASSITDSPLHF
.	medium-sized	TRBV6-8	TRBJ2-7	TGTGCCAGCAGTTCCACGGGACCCTACTCCCACGAGCAGTACTTC	CASSSTGPYSHEQYF
TRBD2	few	TRBV6-4	TRBJ2-3	TGTGCCAGCAGTGAGACACTGCGCGGGAGAAAGGCAGATACGCAGTATTTT	CASSETLRGRKADTQYF
.	few	TRBV11-3	TRBJ1-4	TGTGCCAGCAGCCCCATCGGGGGAATTGAAAAACTGTTTTTT	CASSPIGGIEKLFF
.	large	TRBV18	TRBJ1-1	TGTGCCAGCTCACCACTTCCCCTCGAGAACACTGAAGCTTTCTTT	CASSPLPLENTEAFF
.	.	TRBV19	TRBJ1-5	TGTGCCAGTAGTATACAAAGGAGGGATCAGCCCCAGCATTTT	CASSIQRRDQPQHF
TRBD1	large	TRBV9	TRBJ1-4	TGTGCCAGCAGCTCCGGACAGGTTGCAACTAATGAAAAACTGTTTTTT	CASSSGQVATNEKLFF
.	medium-sized	TRBV6-8	TRBJ2-3	TGTGCCAGCAGCGAGCCCTTCGGTACGCAGTATTTT	CASSEPFGTQYF
TRBD2	few	TRBV6-8	TRBJ2-1	TGTGCCAGCAGTTACAAGCTAGCGGGGTTGAATGAGCAGTTCTTC	CASSYKLAGLNEQFF
TRBD1	.	TRBV6-8	TRBJ2-5	TGTGCCAGCAGCCTCAAGGACAGGGGGCAAGAGACCCAGTACTTC	CASSLKDRGQETQYF
TRBD1	.	TRBV28	TRBJ1-1	TGTGCCAGCAGCCCTCCGGGACAGGGGGCGCGAATTGCTGAAGCTTTCTTT	CASSPPGQGARIAEAFF
.	few	TRBV25-1	TRBJ1-4	TGTGCCAGCAGTGGAAGGGCCTTCGGCGAAAAACTGTTTTTT	CASSGRAFGEKLFF
TRBD1	few	TRBV28	TRBJ2-7	TGTGCCAGCAGCCTTACAGGGGGTCACGAGCAGTACTTC	CASSLTGGHEQYF
.	.	TRBV29-1	TRBJ1-1	TGCAGCGTTGAGTGGACAGAACTCATGAACACTGAAGCTTTCTTT	CSVEWTELMNTEAFF
.	.	TRBV11-3	TRBJ1-1	TGTGCCAGCAGCCTTGGGACCTCTGGGAGGAACACTGAAGCTTTCTTT	CASSLGTSGRNTEAFF
.	.	TRBV23-1	TRBJ1-1	TGCGCCAGCAGCTTGGGAGGGAGCACTGAAGCTTTCTTT	CASSLGGSTEAFF
.	.	TRBV10-2	TRBJ1-1	TGCGCCAGCAGTGAAGCAGGGACTGAAGCTTTCTTT	CASSEAGTEAFF
.	.	TRBV28	TRBJ1-3	TGTGCCAGCAGTTTAGGAGGGGCTGGAAACACCATATATTTT	CASSLGGAGNTIYF
.	few	TRBV11-3	TRBJ1-2	TGTGCCAGCAGCTTGGCGAGTCCCCCTACGTATGGCTACACCTTC	CASSLASPPTYGYTF
TRBD1	.	TRBV28	TRBJ1-5	TGTGCCAGCAGGACTACAGGGGGCTTTCAGCCCCAGCATTTT	CASRTTGGFQPQHF
.	few	TRBV28	TRBJ1-2	TGTGCCAGCAGTTTATCTGTCGGTGGCTACACCTTC	CASSLSVGGYTF
.	.	TRBV29-1	TRBJ2-7	TGCAGCGTTGAAGCTGGGACCGCCGAGCAGTACTTC	CSVEAGTAEQYF
TRBD2	.	TRBV19	TRBJ2-7	TGTGCCAGTAGGTTTGGGCTAGCGGGGGCCTACGAGCAGTACTTC	CASRFGLAGAYEQYF
TRBD2	.	TRBV15	TRBJ2-1	TGTGCCACCAGCAGAGCTCTAGCGGGGGGTCAGGATGAGCAGTTCTTC	CATSRALAGGQDEQFF
.	few	TRBV11-3	TRBJ2-7	TGTGCCAGCACCCTGGGGGGTCGGTTACCCCTTGTCTACGAGCAGTACTTC	CASTLGGRLPLVYEQYF
TRBD1	.	TRBV5-1	TRBJ1-2	TGCGCCAGCAGCCCGGGACAGGGGGTGACTAATGGCTACACCTTC	CASSPGQGVTNGYTF
TRBD2	few	TRBV19	TRBJ2-1	TGTGCCAGTAGTATCTTAGCGGGAGAAGAGCAGTTCTTC	CASSILAGEEQFF
.	few	TRBV19	TRBJ2-2	TGTGCCAGTAGTATAGATGTGGGGGGCACCGGGGAGCTGTTTTTT	CASSIDVGGTGELFF
.	few	TRBV7-1	TRBJ1-1	TGTGCCAGCACACCAAGGGTGAACACTGAAGCTTTCTTT	CASTPRVNTEAFF
TRBD1	.	TRBV10-2	TRBJ1-6	TGCGCCAGCAGTGCGAACAGGGGTTCACCCCTCCACTTT	CASSANRGSPLHF
.	.	TRBV11-3	TRBJ1-4	TGTGCCAGCAGCCCGCCTACAACTAATGAAAAACTGTTTTTT	CASSPPTTNEKLFF